The sequence of this T cell receptor (beta chain) was determined in a study of technical replicates of blood from a handful of donors. The V and J ends lost 2 bases and 3 bases respectively, with 11 bases between them. Germline assignment: CDR1 SGHRS and CDR2 YFSETQ. CDR3 length: 14 amino acids. The repertoire was sequenced with immunoSEQ multiplex PCR; TCRdb's copy has only in-frame clones and lacks some. The profile covers about 70,000 clones, with around 85% appearing a single time and about 5% taken by the ten largest. This sequence originates from a human donor in good health. Some clones in this sample may be carry-over from other donors' samples. The V call is TRBV5-1, the J call TRBJ1-2, with D possibly TRBD1 on 6 matching bases. Sequencing was performed on PBMCs. DNA for the CDR3: TGCGCCAGCAGCTTACAGGGTAGGGACTATGGCTACACCTTC. It yields the protein CASSLQGRDYGYTF.